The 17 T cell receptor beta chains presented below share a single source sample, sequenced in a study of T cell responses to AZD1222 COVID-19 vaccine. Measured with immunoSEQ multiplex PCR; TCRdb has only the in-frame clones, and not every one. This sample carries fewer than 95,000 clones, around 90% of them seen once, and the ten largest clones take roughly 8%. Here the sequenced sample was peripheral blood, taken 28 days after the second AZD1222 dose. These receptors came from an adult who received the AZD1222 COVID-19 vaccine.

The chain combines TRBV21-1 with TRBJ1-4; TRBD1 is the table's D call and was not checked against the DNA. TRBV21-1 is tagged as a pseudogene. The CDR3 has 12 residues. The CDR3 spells CASSGQGEKLFF. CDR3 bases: TGTGCCAGCAGCGGACAGGGTGAAAAACTGTTTTTT.

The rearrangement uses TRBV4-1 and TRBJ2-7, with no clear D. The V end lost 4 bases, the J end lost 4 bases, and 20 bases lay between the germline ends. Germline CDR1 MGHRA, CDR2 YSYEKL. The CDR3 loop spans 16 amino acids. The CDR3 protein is CASSLNPTNPSYEQYF. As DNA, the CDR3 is TGCGCCAGCAGCCTTAATCCCACTAACCCCTCATACGAGCAGTACTTC.

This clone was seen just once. The CDR3, as DNA: TGTGCCAGCAGCTTACAAAGCTTTGGAAACACCATATATTTT. Its protein is CASSLQSFGNTIYF. This chain uses TRBV7-2 with TRBJ1-3; D remains ambiguous. CDR3 size: 14 residues. In germline, CDR1 is SGHTA, CDR2 FQGNSA. The V gene lost 2 bases and the J gene lost 3 bases, with 8 bases spanning the gap.

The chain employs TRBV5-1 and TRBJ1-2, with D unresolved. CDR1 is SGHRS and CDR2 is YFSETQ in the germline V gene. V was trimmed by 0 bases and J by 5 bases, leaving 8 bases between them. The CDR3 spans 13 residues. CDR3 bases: TGCGCCAGCAGCTTGGAAGGGAGTTATGGCTACACCTTC. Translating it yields CASSLEGSYGYTF.

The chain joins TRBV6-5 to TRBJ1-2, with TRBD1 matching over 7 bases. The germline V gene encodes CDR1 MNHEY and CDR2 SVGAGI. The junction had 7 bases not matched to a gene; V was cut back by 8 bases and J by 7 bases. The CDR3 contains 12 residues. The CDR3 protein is CASARDRRGYTF. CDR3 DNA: TGTGCCAGCGCCAGGGACAGACGTGGCTACACCTTC.

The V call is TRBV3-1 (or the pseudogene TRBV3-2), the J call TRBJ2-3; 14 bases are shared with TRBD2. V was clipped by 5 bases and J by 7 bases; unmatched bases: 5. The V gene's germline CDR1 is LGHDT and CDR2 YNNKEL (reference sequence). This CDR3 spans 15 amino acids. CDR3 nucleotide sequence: TGTGCCAGCAGCGGACTAGCGGGAGGTTACCATACGCAGTATTTT. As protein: CASSGLAGGYHTQYF.

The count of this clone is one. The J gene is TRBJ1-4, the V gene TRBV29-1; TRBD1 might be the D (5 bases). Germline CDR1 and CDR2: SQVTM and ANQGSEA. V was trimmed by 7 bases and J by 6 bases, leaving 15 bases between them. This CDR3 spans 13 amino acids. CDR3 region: CSGAGRAHEKLFF. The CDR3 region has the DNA TGCAGCGGGGCGGGACGGGCCCATGAAAAACTGTTTTTT.

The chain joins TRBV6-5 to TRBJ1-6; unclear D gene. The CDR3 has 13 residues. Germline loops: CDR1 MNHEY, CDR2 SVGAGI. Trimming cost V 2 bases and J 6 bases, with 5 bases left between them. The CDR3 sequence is CASSYATNSPLHF. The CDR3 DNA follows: TGTGCCAGCAGTTACGCAACTAATTCACCCCTCCACTTT.

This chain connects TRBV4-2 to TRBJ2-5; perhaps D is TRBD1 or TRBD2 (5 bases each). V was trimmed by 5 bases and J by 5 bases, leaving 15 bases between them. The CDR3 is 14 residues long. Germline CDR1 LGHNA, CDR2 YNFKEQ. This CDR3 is CASSRDLAPETQYF. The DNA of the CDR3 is TGTGCCAGCAGCAGGGACCTGGCCCCGGAGACCCAGTACTTC.

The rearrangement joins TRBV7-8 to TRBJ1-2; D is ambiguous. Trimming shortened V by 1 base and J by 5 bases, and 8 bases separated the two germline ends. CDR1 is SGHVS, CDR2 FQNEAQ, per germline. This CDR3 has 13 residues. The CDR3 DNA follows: TGTGCCAGCAGCTTAGGGTGGACTTATGGCTACACCTTC. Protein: CASSLGWTYGYTF.

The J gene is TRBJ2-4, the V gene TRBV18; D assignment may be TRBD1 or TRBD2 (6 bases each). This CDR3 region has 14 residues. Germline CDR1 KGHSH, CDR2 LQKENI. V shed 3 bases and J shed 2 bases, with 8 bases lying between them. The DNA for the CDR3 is TGTGCCAGCTCACCCGGGGGCACCAAAAACATTCAGTACTTC. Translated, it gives CASSPGGTKNIQYF.

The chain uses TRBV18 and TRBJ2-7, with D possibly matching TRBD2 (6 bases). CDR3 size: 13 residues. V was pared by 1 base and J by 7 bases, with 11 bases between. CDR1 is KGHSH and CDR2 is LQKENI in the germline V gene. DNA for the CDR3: TGTGCCAGCTCACCACGGGGACTGGAGGAGCAGTACTTC. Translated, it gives CASSPRGLEEQYF.

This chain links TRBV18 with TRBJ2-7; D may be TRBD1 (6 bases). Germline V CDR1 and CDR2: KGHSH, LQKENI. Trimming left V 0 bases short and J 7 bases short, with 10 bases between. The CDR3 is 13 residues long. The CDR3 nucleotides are TGTGCCAGCTCACCACCGGGCAGGGGAGAGCAGTACTTC. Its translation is CASSPPGRGEQYF.

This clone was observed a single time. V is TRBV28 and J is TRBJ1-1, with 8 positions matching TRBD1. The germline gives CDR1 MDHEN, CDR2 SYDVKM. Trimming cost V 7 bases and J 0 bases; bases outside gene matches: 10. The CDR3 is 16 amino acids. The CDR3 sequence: CASTHRQGSMNTEAFF. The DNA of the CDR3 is TGTGCCAGCACCCACCGACAGGGGAGTATGAACACTGAAGCTTTCTTT.

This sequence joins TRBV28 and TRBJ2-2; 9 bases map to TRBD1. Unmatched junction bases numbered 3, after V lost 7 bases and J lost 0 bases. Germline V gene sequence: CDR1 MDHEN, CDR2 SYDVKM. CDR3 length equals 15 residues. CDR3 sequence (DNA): TGTGCCAGCATCAGACAGGGGGCGAACACCGGGGAGCTGTTTTTT. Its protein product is CASIRQGANTGELFF.

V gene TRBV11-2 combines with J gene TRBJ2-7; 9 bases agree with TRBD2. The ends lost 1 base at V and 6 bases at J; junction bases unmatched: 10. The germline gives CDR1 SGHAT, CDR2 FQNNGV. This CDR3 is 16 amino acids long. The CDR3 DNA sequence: TGTGCCAGCAGCTTAGGGGGTAGCGGGAGAACTTCCGAGCAGTACTTC. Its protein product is CASSLGGSGRTSEQYF.

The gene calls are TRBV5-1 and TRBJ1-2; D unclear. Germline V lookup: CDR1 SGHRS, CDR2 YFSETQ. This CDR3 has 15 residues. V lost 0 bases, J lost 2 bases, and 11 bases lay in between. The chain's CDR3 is CASSLDTGSNYGYTF. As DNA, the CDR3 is TGCGCCAGCAGCTTGGATACGGGATCCAACTATGGCTACACCTTC.